This TCR beta chain was sequenced during a study of T cell repertoires in cytomegalovirus infection. Study summary: Matching HLA type, along with CMV infection, was indicated by public TCR beta signatures.

V gave up 0 bases and J gave up 3 bases, with 3 bases separating them. Germline-derived CDR1 and CDR2 are MNHEY and SVGEGT. The CDR3 consists of 12 residues. This clonotype appeared many times. MiXCR was run by TCRdb on the reads, yielding one entry per CDR3 protein. The sample consists of approximately 76,000 distinct CDR3 sequences, 3% to 4.5% of them appearing once. Sequencing used PBMCs. The TCR comes from a human donor in good health (CMV status not recorded). Some clones in this sample may be carry-over from other donors' samples. The J gene is TRBJ2-7, the V gene TRBV6-2 or TRBV6-3; D not certain. The CDR3 loop is CASSYSYYEQYF. CDR3 sequence (DNA): TGTGCCAGCAGTTACTCATACTACGAGCAGTACTTC.